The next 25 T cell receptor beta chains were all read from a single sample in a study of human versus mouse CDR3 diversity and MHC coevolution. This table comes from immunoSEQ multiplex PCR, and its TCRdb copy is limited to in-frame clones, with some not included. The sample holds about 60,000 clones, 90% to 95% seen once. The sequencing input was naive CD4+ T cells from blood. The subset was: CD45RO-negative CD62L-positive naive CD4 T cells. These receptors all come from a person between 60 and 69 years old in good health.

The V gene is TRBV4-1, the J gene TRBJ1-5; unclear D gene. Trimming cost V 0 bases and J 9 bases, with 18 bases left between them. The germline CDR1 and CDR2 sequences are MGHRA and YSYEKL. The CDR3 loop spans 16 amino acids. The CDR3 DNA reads TGCGCCAGCAGCCAAGATGCAGGAACAGAAGGCCGGCCCCAGCATTTT. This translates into CASSQDAGTEGRPQHF.

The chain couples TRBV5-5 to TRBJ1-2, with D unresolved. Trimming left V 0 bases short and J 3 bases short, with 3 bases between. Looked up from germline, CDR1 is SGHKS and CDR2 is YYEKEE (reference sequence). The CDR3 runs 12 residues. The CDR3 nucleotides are TGTGCCAGCAGCTTGGAGCACTATGGCTACACCTTC. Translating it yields CASSLEHYGYTF.

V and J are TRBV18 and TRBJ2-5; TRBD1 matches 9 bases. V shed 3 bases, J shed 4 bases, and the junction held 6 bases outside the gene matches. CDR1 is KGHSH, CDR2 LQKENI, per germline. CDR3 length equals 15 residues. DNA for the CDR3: TGTGCCAGCTCACCGGGACAGGGTAGTGCAGAGACCCAGTACTTC. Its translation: CASSPGQGSAETQYF.

The CDR3 DNA sequence: TGTGCCAGCAGCTTAAATCCCCCTAGCGGGAGGGCCATAGATACGCAGTATTTT. It is translated as CASSLNPPSGRAIDTQYF. The V and J genes are TRBV11-2 and TRBJ2-3; 12 bases align to TRBD2. The CDR3 is 18 residues long. J gave up 5 bases and V 2 bases, and 11 bases lay outside the gene matches. CDR1 is SGHAT and CDR2 is FQNNGV in the germline V gene.

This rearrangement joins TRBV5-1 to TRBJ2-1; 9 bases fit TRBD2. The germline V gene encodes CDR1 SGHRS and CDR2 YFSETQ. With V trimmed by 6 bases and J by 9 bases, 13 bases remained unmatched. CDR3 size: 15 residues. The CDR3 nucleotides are TGCGCCAGCACGCTCAGTAGCGGGAGTTGGGGTGAGCAGTTCTTC. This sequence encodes CASTLSSGSWGEQFF.

CDR3 loop: CASSSQGAGANVLTF. The CDR3 nucleotides are TGTGCCAGCAGTTCACAGGGGGCTGGGGCCAACGTCCTGACTTTC. This chain connects TRBV27 to TRBJ2-6; 8 nucleotides align to TRBD1. The CDR3 covers 15 residues. CDR1 MNHEY and CDR2 SMNVEV come from the germline V gene (reference sequence). The V segment lost 4 bases and the J segment 2 bases; nucleotides outside the gene matches: 1.

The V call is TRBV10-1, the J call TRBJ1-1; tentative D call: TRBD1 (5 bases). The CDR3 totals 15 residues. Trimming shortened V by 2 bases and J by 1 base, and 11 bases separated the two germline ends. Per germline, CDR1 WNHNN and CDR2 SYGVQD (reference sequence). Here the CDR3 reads CASSEMAGENTEAFF. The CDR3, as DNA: TGCGCCAGCAGTGAGATGGCGGGGGAGAACACTGAAGCTTTCTTT.

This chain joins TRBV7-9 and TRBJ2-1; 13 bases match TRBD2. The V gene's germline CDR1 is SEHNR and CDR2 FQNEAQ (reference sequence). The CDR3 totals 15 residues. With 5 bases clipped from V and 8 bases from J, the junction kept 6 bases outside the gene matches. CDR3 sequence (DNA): TGTGCCAGCAGCCTCGGACTAGCGGGAGCTTATGAGCAGTTCTTC. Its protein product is CASSLGLAGAYEQFF.

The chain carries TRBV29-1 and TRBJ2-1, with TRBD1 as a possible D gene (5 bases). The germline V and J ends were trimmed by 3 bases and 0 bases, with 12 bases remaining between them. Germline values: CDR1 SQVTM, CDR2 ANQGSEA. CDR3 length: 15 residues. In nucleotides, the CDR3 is TGCAGCGTTGAGGGGCAGCCCAGCTCCTACAATGAGCAGTTCTTC. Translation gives CSVEGQPSSYNEQFF.

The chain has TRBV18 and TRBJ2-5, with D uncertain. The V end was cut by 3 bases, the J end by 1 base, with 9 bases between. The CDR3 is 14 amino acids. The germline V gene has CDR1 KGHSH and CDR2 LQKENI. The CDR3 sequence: CASSPNSPQETQYF. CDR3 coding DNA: TGTGCCAGCTCACCGAACTCGCCCCAAGAGACCCAGTACTTC.

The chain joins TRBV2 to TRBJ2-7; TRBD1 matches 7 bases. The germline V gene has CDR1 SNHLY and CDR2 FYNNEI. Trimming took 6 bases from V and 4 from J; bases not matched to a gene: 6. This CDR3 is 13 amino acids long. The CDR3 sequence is CASRVGTAYEQYF. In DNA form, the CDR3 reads TGTGCCAGCAGGGTGGGGACAGCGTACGAGCAGTACTTC.

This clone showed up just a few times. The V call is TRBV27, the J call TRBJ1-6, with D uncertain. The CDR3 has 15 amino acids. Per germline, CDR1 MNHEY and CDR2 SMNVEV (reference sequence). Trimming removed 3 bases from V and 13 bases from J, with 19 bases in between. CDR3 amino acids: CASSLDPRERAPLHF. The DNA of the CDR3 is TGTGCCAGCAGTTTGGACCCCCGGGAGCGAGCTCCCCTCCACTTT.

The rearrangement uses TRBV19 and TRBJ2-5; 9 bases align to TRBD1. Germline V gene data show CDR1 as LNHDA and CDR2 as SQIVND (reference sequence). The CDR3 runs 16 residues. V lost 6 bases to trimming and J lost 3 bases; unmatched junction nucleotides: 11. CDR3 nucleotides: TGTGCCAGTAGACGAACAGGGGGCCAACTCAAAGAGACCCAGTACTTC. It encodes CASRRTGGQLKETQYF.

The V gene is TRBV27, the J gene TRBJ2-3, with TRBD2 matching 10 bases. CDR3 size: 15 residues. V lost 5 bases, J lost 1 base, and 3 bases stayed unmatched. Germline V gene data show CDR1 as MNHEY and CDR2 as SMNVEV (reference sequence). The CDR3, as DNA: TGTGCCAGCAGTCAAAGCGGGAGGGGCACAGATACGCAGTATTTT. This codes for CASSQSGRGTDTQYF.

CDR3: CAVGTGQGFSGANVLTF. DNA of the CDR3: TGTGCCGTCGGAACGGGACAGGGATTTAGTGGGGCCAACGTCCTGACTTTC. This chain uses TRBV19 with TRBJ2-6; 9 bases are a match to TRBD1. This CDR3 region has 17 residues. The junction had 14 bases not matched to a gene; V was cut back by 11 bases and J by 3 bases. Germline lookup yields CDR1 LNHDA and CDR2 SQIVND (reference sequence).

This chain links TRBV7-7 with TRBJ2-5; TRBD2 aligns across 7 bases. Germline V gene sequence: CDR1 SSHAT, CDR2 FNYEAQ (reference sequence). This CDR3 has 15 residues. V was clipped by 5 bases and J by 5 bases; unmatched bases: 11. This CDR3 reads CASSDRGSVGETQYF. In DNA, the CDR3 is TGTGCCAGCAGCGACCGCGGGAGTGTCGGGGAGACCCAGTACTTC.

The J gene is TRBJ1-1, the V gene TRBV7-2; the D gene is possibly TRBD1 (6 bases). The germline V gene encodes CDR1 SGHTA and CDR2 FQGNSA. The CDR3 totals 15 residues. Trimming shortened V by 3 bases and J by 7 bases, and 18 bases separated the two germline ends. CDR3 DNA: TGTGCCAGCAGCTTCCGGCGGACAGAAGTGAGTGAAGCTTTCTTT. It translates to CASSFRRTEVSEAFF.

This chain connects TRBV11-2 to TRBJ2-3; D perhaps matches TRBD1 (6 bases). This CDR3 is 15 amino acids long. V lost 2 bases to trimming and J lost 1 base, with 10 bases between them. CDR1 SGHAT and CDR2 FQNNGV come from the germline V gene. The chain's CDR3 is CASSLLRQGTDTQYF. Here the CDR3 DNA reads TGTGCCAGCAGCTTATTGAGACAGGGCACAGATACGCAGTATTTT.

This chain's CDR3 is CAWSPGQRFGYTF. DNA of the CDR3: TGTGCCTGGAGTCCGGGACAGAGGTTTGGCTACACCTTC. V gene TRBV30 combines with J gene TRBJ1-2; 7 nucleotides align to TRBD1. V lost 2 bases to trimming and J lost 7 bases; unmatched junction nucleotides: 7. Looked up from germline, CDR1 is GTSNPN and CDR2 is SVGIG (reference sequence). This CDR3 spans 13 amino acids. The variable domain in full, completed from reference TRBV30 and TRBJ1-2, reads SQTIHQWPATLVQPVGSPLSLECTVEGTSNPNLYWYRQAAGRGLQLLFYSVGIGQISSEVPQNLSASRPQDRQFILSSKKLLLSDSGFYLCAWSPGQRFGYTFGSGTRLTVV.

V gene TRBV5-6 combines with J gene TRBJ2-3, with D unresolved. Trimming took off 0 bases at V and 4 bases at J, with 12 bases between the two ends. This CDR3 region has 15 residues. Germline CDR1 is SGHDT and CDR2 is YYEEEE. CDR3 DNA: TGTGCCAGCAGCTTGGACACAGAGAGTGCAGATACGCAGTATTTT. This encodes CASSLDTESADTQYF.

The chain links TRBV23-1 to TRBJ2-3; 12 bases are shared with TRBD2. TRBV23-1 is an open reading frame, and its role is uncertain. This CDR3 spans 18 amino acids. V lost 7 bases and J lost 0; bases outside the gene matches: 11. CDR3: CASTLLSSGRASTDTQYF. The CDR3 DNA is TGCGCCAGCACCCTGTTGTCTAGCGGGAGGGCTAGCACAGATACGCAGTATTTT.

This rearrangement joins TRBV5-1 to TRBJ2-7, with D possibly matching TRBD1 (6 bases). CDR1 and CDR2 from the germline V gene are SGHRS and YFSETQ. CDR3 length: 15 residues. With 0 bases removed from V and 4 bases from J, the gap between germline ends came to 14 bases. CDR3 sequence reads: CASSLDEGDLYEQYF. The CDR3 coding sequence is TGCGCCAGCAGCTTGGACGAGGGGGATCTTTACGAGCAGTACTTC.

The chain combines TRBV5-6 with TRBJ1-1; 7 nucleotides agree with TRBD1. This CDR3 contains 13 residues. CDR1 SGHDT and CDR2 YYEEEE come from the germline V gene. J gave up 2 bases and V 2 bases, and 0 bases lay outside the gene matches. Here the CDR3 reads CASSLGGNTEAFF. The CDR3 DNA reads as TGTGCCAGCAGCTTAGGGGGCAACACTGAAGCTTTCTTT.

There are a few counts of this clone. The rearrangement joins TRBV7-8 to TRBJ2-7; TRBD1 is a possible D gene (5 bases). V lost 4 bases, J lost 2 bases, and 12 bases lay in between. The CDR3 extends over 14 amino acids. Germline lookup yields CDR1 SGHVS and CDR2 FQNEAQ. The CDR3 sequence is CASSSTGIPYEQYF. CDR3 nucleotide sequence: TGTGCCAGCAGCTCTACAGGTATCCCCTACGAGCAGTACTTC.

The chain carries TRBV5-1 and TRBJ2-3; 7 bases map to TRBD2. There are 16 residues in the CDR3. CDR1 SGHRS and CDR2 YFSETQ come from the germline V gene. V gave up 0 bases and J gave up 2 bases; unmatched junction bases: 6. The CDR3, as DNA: TGCGCCAGCAGCTTGGCTCTAGCGGAAACCACAGATACGCAGTATTTT. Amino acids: CASSLALAETTDTQYF.